This paragraph covers one T cell receptor beta chain sequence. PCR used 60 Vbeta primers and 13 Jbeta primers. This table comes from immunoSEQ multiplex PCR, and its TCRdb copy is limited to in-frame clones, with some not included. The sample shows over 150,000 clones, less than 85% of them seen only once. V lost 1 base and J lost 8; bases outside the gene matches: 4. The CDR3 covers 15 residues. Germline V gene sequence: CDR1 SGHTA, CDR2 FQGNSA. The entry originates in a study of cytomegalovirus exposure and HLA in healthy donors. The TCR originated in a boy aged 5-17 years in good health and CMV-seronegative. Sample: PBMCs. J is TRBJ1-4 and V is TRBV7-2; TRBD1 matches at 10 bases. The CDR3 sequence: CASSLEGQGFEKLFF. As DNA, the CDR3 is TGTGCCAGCAGCTTAGAGGGACAGGGGTTCGAAAAACTGTTTTTT.